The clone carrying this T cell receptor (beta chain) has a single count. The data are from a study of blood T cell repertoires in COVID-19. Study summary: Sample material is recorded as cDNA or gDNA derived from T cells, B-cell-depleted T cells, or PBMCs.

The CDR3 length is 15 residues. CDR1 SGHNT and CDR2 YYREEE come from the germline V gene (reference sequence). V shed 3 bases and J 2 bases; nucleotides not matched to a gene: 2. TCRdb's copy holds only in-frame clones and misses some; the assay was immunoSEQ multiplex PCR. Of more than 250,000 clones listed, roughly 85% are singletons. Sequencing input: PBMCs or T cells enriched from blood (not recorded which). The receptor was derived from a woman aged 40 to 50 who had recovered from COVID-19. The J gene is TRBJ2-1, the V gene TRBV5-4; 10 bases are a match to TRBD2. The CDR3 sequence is CASSSGLAPYNEQFF. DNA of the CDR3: TGTGCCAGCAGCTCGGGACTAGCGCCCTACAATGAGCAGTTCTTC. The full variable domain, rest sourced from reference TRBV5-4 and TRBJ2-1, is ETGVTQSPTHLIKTRGQQVTLRCSSQSGHNTVSWYQQALGQGPQFIFQYYREEENGRGNFPPRFSGLQFPNYSSELNVNALELDDSALYLCASSSGLAPYNEQFFGPGTRLTVL.